The TCR beta chain under discussion was sequenced for a study of shared clonotypes between healthy human individuals. Concerning this clone: Its antigen is undetermined.

CDR3 length: 15 residues. The J segment lost 10 bases and the V segment lost 5 bases, leaving 10 bases of the junction unmatched. The germline gives CDR1 SEHNR, CDR2 FQNEAQ (reference sequence). Under the authors' procedure: Junction-only immunoSEQ sequences carried no quality scores, so filtering differed. Sequencing was performed with immunoSEQ multiplex PCR; in TCRdb, only in-frame clones are kept and a portion is missing. V, J and clone size derive from that table, while D and trimming were established from the DNA sequence. The top ten hold about 1.8% of the sample, which has approximately 2,200,000 clones, around 93% seen once. CD45RO-negative, CCR7-selected cells formed the naive CD8 fraction, which excluded terminally differentiated effector memory CD45RA+ cells. Study-level findings and limits: Clonotypes shared by all four sorted-subset donors had higher generation probabilities than non-shared clonotypes.

What was sequenced was naive CD8+ T cells from PBMCs. V is TRBV7-9 and J is TRBJ2-6; 8 positions agree with TRBD1. The sequence came from a man younger than 35 in good health. Some clones in this sample may be carry-over from other donors' samples. CDR3 loop: CASSMLQGAANVLTF. DNA for the CDR3: TGTGCCAGCAGCATGCTGCAGGGGGCCGCAAACGTCCTGACTTTC. The full variable domain, in which reference TRBV7-9 and TRBJ2-6 provide the parts outside the CDR3, is DTGVSQNPRHKITKRGQNVTFRCDPISEHNRLYWYRQTLGQGPEFLTYFQNEAQLEKSRLLSDRFSAERPKGSFSTLEIQRTEQGDSAMYLCASSMLQGAANVLTFGAGSRLTVL.